This entry lists 27 T cell receptor beta chains sequenced from one sample in a study of neurological immune-mediated disorders. Using its own MiXCR run on the 5' RACE reads, TCRdb lists one record per CDR3 protein. The sample lists roughly 70,000 distinct CDR3 sequences; approximately 4.6% were seen once. The sample taken for sequencing was PBMCs. These receptors came from an older woman with multiple sclerosis.

This clonotype was recorded at least ten times. The chain links TRBV3-1 to TRBJ2-2; 14 bases fit TRBD2. The CDR3 has 18 amino acids. From germline, CDR1 is LGHDT and CDR2 YNNKEL (reference sequence). Trimming cost V 4 bases and J 0 bases; bases outside gene matches: 4. CDR3 bases: TGTGCCAGCAGCCTTCGACTAGCGGGAGGGCCGAACACCGGGGAGCTGTTTTTT. It codes for CASSLRLAGGPNTGELFF.

In its sample, this clonotype was seen many times. The J gene is TRBJ1-5, the V gene TRBV12-3 or TRBV12-4, with D possibly matching TRBD1 (5 bases). Trimming pared 6 bases from V and 7 bases from J, leaving 13 bases between. This CDR3 contains 13 residues. The CDR3: CASSPMRDQPQHF. CDR3 DNA sequence: TGTGCCAGCAGCCCTATGAGGGACCAGCCCCAGCATTTT.

This clonotype was counted ten times or more. The chain links TRBV7-2 to TRBJ2-2; 7 bases align to TRBD2. This CDR3 spans 18 amino acids. Germline CDR1 and CDR2: SGHTA and FQGNSA. V was pared by 5 bases and J by 4 bases, with 16 bases of the junction left unmatched. The CDR3 DNA follows: TGTGCCAGCAGCCCATATTCGCGGCGGGAGTTGGCCACCGGGGAGCTGTTTTTT. This codes for CASSPYSRRELATGELFF.

Concerning this clonotype itself: With a much larger clone just one base away, this may be a read error. The genes are TRBV28 and TRBJ1-1, with D unclear. Germline-derived CDR1 and CDR2 are MDHEN and SYDVKM. The CDR3 is 14 residues long. V was shortened by 2 bases and J by 3 bases, with 10 bases between the two germline ends. Here the CDR3 reads CASSLGTRHTEAFF. The CDR3 coding sequence is TGTGCCAGCAGTTTAGGCACCCGGCACACTGAAGCTTTCTTT.

This clonotype was seen at least ten times. This chain's CDR3 is CASSQELPSGNTIYF. Here the CDR3 DNA reads TGTGCCAGCAGCCAAGAGCTCCCCTCTGGAAACACCATATATTTT. The rearrangement joins TRBV4-2 to TRBJ1-3; no definite D call. Trimming cost V 0 bases and J 0 bases, with 6 bases left between them. The CDR3 is made up of 15 amino acids. Germline-derived CDR1 and CDR2 are LGHNA and YNFKEQ.

This clonotype was observed at least ten times. This rearrangement joins TRBV29-1 to TRBJ1-5; no definite D call. Trimming cost V 4 bases and J 4 bases, with 11 bases left between them. This CDR3 contains 13 residues. Germline assignment: CDR1 SQVTM and CDR2 ANQGSEA. This CDR3 is CSVAGWANQPQHF. The CDR3 DNA reads as TGCAGCGTTGCCGGGTGGGCAAATCAGCCCCAGCATTTT.

The V and J genes are TRBV29-1 and TRBJ2-1; D is possibly TRBD1 (6 bases). The V end was cut by 7 bases, the J end by 3 bases, with 19 bases between. The CDR3 is 15 amino acids. Germline CDR1 and CDR2: SQVTM and ANQGSEA. CDR3 in amino acids: CSAELRARGYNEQFF. CDR3 DNA: TGCAGCGCCGAACTTCGCGCCAGGGGCTACAATGAGCAGTTCTTC.

Many counts were recorded for this clonotype. This chain links TRBV9 with TRBJ2-5; tentative D call: TRBD2 (6 bases). The CDR3 runs to 14 residues. V was shortened by 0 bases and J by 7 bases, with 13 bases between the two germline ends. Germline V lookup: CDR1 SGDLS, CDR2 YYNGEE. Written as DNA, the CDR3 is TGTGCCAGCAGCGTAGCCGGGAGCGGTGGGACCCAGTACTTC. It translates to CASSVAGSGGTQYF.

Only a few counts were recorded for this clonotype. The gene calls are TRBV20-1 and TRBJ1-5, with D possibly TRBD1 on 5 matching bases. The CDR3 length is 16 residues. Germline assignment: CDR1 DFQATT and CDR2 SNEGSKA (reference sequence). V shed 3 bases and J shed 0 bases, with 15 bases lying between them. The CDR3 bases are TGCAGTGCTAGCCAGGGTGCTGGATATAGCAATCAGCCCCAGCATTTT. This gives the protein CSASQGAGYSNQPQHF.

In this sample, this clonotype turned up once. The rearrangement joins TRBV12-3 or TRBV12-4 to TRBJ2-7; D might be TRBD2 (6 bases). The CDR3 loop spans 17 amino acids. Trimming removed 4 bases from V and 0 bases from J, with 19 bases in between. This CDR3 is CASSSSPLAGSSYEQYF. The CDR3 nucleotides read TGTGCCAGCAGTTCGTCCCCTCTTGCGGGGAGCTCCTACGAGCAGTACTTC.

There are many counts of this clonotype. This chain connects TRBV18 to TRBJ2-7; TRBD1 is a possible D gene (5 bases). Germline V gene data show CDR1 as KGHSH and CDR2 as LQKENI. The germline V and J ends were trimmed by 4 bases and 1 base, with 8 bases remaining between them. The CDR3 runs 13 residues. The CDR3 region is CASSQGISYEQYF. CDR3 nucleotides: TGTGCCAGCTCACAGGGGATTTCCTACGAGCAGTACTTC.

This clonotype was recorded many times. The CDR3 spells CASSRNDQGGTEAFF. In nucleotides, the CDR3 is TGTGCCAGCAGCCGAAATGATCAAGGGGGCACTGAAGCTTTCTTT. V and J are TRBV7-2 and TRBJ1-1; D is possibly TRBD1 (6 bases). The CDR3 length is 15 residues. Trimming shortened V by 5 bases and J by 4 bases, and 17 bases separated the two germline ends. Germline V lookup: CDR1 SGHTA, CDR2 FQGNSA.

This clonotype showed up many times. The chain uses TRBV5-6 and TRBJ2-1; 12 nucleotides line up with TRBD2. The CDR3 sequence is 17 residues long. V gave up 3 bases and J gave up 0 bases; unmatched junction bases: 4. From germline, CDR1 is SGHDT and CDR2 YYEEEE. The CDR3 DNA reads as TGTGCCAGCAGCTACACTAGCGGGAGGAGCTCCTACAATGAGCAGTTCTTC. The encoded protein is CASSYTSGRSSYNEQFF.

This clonotype appeared many times. The rearrangement links TRBV6-6 to TRBJ2-7; D is unclear. The V gene's germline CDR1 is MNHNY and CDR2 SVGAGI (reference sequence). V gave up 0 bases and J gave up 4 bases, with 16 bases separating them. The CDR3 is made up of 16 amino acids. CDR3 in amino acids: CASSYSRAGAEYEQYF. The CDR3 DNA follows: TGTGCCAGCAGTTACTCGAGAGCCGGAGCCGAATACGAGCAGTACTTC.

In the case of this clonotype: Germline and junction disagree at one end, which may indicate a read error. The chain carries TRBV6-2 or TRBV6-3 and TRBJ2-7, with 7 nucleotides matching TRBD1. Germline CDR1 reads MNHEY; CDR2 reads SVGEGT. This CDR3 spans 15 amino acids. CDR3 residues: CASSYPGTAPYEQYF. In DNA form, the CDR3 reads TGTGCCAGTAGTTATCCCGGGACAGCCCCCTACGAGCAGTACTTC.

This clonotype has at least ten counts. This sequence joins TRBV7-2 and TRBJ1-3, with D tentatively TRBD1 (6 bases). V lost 6 bases and J lost 1, with 10 bases in between. This CDR3 spans 14 amino acids. Germline V gene data show CDR1 as SGHTA and CDR2 as FQGNSA. The CDR3 loop is CASRTTGSGNTIYF. The CDR3 DNA is TGTGCCAGCAGAACCACAGGGTCTGGAAACACCATATATTTT.

Many counts were recorded for this clonotype. This chain uses TRBV10-3 with TRBJ1-4; a possible D gene is TRBD1 (6 bases). In germline, CDR1 is ENHRY, CDR2 SYGVKD. V shed 8 bases and J shed 8 bases, with 15 bases lying between them. This CDR3 region has 13 residues. In nucleotides, the CDR3 is TGTGCCATCCAACAGGGTCTTAACGAAAAACTGTTTTTT. This codes for CAIQQGLNEKLFF.

There are many counts of this clonotype. The chain is built from TRBV4-3 and TRBJ1-1, with 7 nucleotides matching TRBD1. Germline V gene sequence: CDR1 LGHNA, CDR2 YSLEER. V was clipped by 0 bases and J by 4 bases; unmatched bases: 2. The CDR3 runs 14 residues. This chain's CDR3 is CASSQEEGATEAFF. The CDR3 DNA is TGCGCCAGCAGCCAAGAGGAGGGGGCCACTGAAGCTTTCTTT.

The sample holds many counts of this clonotype. This rearrangement joins TRBV5-1 to TRBJ1-1; no reliable D call. V lost 1 base and J 1 base, leaving 11 bases between the germline ends. The CDR3 contains 15 residues. Per the germline V gene, CDR1 is SGHRS and CDR2 is YFSETQ. CDR3: CASSLQANKNTEAFF. The CDR3, as DNA: TGCGCCAGCAGCTTGCAGGCTAACAAGAACACTGAAGCTTTCTTT. The whole variable domain, remainder taken from reference TRBV5-1 and TRBJ1-1, is KAGVTQTPRYLIKTRGQQVTLSCSPISGHRSVSWYQQTPGQGLQFLFEYFSETQRNKGNFPGRFSGRQFSNSRSEMNVSTLELGDSALYLCASSLQANKNTEAFFGQGTRLTVV.

The sample holds many counts of this clonotype. The chain uses TRBV20-1 and TRBJ2-3; D call uncertain. V shed 0 bases and J shed 7 bases, with 17 bases lying between them. CDR3 size: 15 residues. Germline V gives CDR1 DFQATT, CDR2 SNEGSKA (reference sequence). CDR3: CSARDPPRALNTQYF. Here the CDR3 DNA reads TGCAGTGCTAGAGACCCCCCCCGGGCCTTAAATACGCAGTATTTT.

This clonotype was recorded at least ten times. The gene calls are TRBV5-1 and TRBJ2-2; 7 positions match TRBD1. The CDR3 totals 14 residues. V lost 3 bases and J lost 4; bases outside the gene matches: 3. Germline lookup yields CDR1 SGHRS and CDR2 YFSETQ. CDR3 in DNA: TGCGCCAGCAGCTGGGGACAGTCCACCGGGGAGCTGTTTTTT. It is translated as CASSWGQSTGELFF.

In its sample, this clonotype was seen a few times. V gene TRBV3-1 combines with J gene TRBJ2-5, with D perhaps matching TRBD1 or TRBD2 (6 bases each). Trimming took off 4 bases at V and 5 bases at J, with 14 bases between the two ends. There are 14 residues in the CDR3. Germline-derived CDR1 and CDR2 are LGHDT and YNNKEL (reference sequence). The CDR3 loop is CASSRSGGHETQYF. DNA of the CDR3: TGTGCCAGCAGCCGCTCCGGGGGACATGAGACCCAGTACTTC.

This clonotype has at least ten counts. V is TRBV5-1 and J is TRBJ2-1; 8 nucleotides match TRBD2. V was clipped by 1 base and J by 4 bases; unmatched bases: 4. The V gene's germline CDR1 is SGHRS and CDR2 YFSETQ. This CDR3 is 15 amino acids long. The CDR3 region is CASSLFEREYNEQFF. CDR3 DNA: TGCGCCAGCAGCTTGTTCGAGCGGGAGTACAATGAGCAGTTCTTC. The variable domain in full, completed from reference TRBV5-1 and TRBJ2-1, reads KAGVTQTPRYLIKTRGQQVTLSCSPISGHRSVSWYQQTPGQGLQFLFEYFSETQRNKGNFPGRFSGRQFSNSRSEMNVSTLELGDSALYLCASSLFEREYNEQFFGPGTRLTVL.

Many counts were recorded for this clonotype. CDR3 sequence (DNA): TGTGCCAGCAGCTTGCTTCCCGATCAGCCCCAGCATTTT. It yields the protein CASSLLPDQPQHF. The chain has TRBV5-6 and TRBJ1-5; D ambiguous. Trimming cost V 1 base and J 5 bases, with 7 bases left between them. The germline gives CDR1 SGHDT, CDR2 YYEEEE. The CDR3 length is 13 residues.

This clonotype was observed many times. The V gene is TRBV3-1, the J gene TRBJ2-6, with TRBD2 identical over 7 bases. V gave up 3 bases and J gave up 0 bases; unmatched junction bases: 11. Germline lookup yields CDR1 LGHDT and CDR2 YNNKEL (reference sequence). CDR3 length equals 19 residues. CDR3 in DNA: TGTGCCAGCAGCCAGGACCCTCTAGCGGACGGCTCTGGGGCCAACGTCCTGACTTTC. It encodes CASSQDPLADGSGANVLTF.

The chain uses TRBV2 and TRBJ2-1; 12 nucleotides agree with TRBD2. This CDR3 has 14 amino acids. V gave up 7 bases and J gave up 8 bases; unmatched junction bases: 6. Per the germline V gene, CDR1 is SNHLY and CDR2 is FYNNEI. The CDR3 here is CASTKTSGRDEQFF. The CDR3 DNA reads as TGTGCCAGCACCAAGACTAGCGGGAGAGATGAGCAGTTCTTC.

This clonotype has only a few counts. The CDR3 sequence is CAIQREVYNEQFF. The CDR3 coding sequence is TGTGCCATCCAGCGGGAGGTGTACAATGAGCAGTTCTTC. The chain couples TRBV10-3 to TRBJ2-1, with TRBD2 matching over 9 bases. The CDR3 totals 13 residues. Per germline, CDR1 ENHRY and CDR2 SYGVKD. J gave up 4 bases and V 8 bases, and 3 bases lay outside the gene matches.